The clone carrying this T cell receptor beta chain was observed at least ten times. Its matching antigen is unknown. Specified time point: newly diagnosed GD, antithyroid drugs for less than 3 months. With RNA extracted from PBMCs as input, the TCR library was made. Trimming cost V 6 bases and J 8 bases; bases outside gene matches: 5. This CDR3 region has 12 residues. The data are from a study of regulatory T cells in long-lasting Graves disease. The study's findings and limits: Possibly, too few samples lowered accuracy. Study of thyroid tissue was not done, with only peripheral blood studied.

Both iRepertoire HTBI primers and Arm-PCR of CDR3 regions were used to build the TCR beta libraries. TCRdb re-analysed the multiplex PCR reads in MiXCR, keeping a single row per CDR3 protein. This sample has 370,000 or so distinct CDR3 sequences, with roughly 15% found just once. Another study also made use of these data, one on T cells in Graves' hyperthyroidism and ophthalmopathy. That investigation notes: Most expanded thyroid clonotypes above 0.001 recurred in blood.

The chain recombines TRBV12-3 or TRBV12-4 with TRBJ1-2; 8 positions agree with TRBD1. Sequencing was performed on peripheral blood mononuclear cells (PBMCs), taken at new diagnosis, from a patient treated with antithyroid drugs. The clonotype originates from a woman under 30 with Graves disease. The CDR3 coding sequence is TGTGCCAGCAGCGACAGGGGCACGGGCTACACCTTC. It translates to CASSDRGTGYTF.